A single sample gave rise to the 6 T cell receptor beta chains below, sequenced in a study of identifying expanded T cells in peripheral blood. Some clones are missing from TCRdb's copy, which holds only in-frame ones; the method was immunoSEQ multiplex PCR. This table holds approximately 59,000 clones, about 92% found once. The sequenced material came from blood. The receptors were sampled from a person between 18 and 69 years old in good health.

V usage is TRBV9 and J usage is TRBJ2-6; D is undetermined. Per the germline V gene, CDR1 is SGDLS and CDR2 is YYNGEE. The CDR3 consists of 16 residues. The V end was cut by 0 bases, the J end by 0 bases, with 7 bases between. CDR3 loop: CASSVGSFSGANVLTF. CDR3 bases: TGTGCCAGCAGCGTAGGGAGCTTCTCTGGGGCCAACGTCCTGACTTTC.

The chain combines TRBV7-8 with TRBJ2-7; the D is unclear. The CDR3 length is 14 residues. Trimming left V 7 bases short and J 3 bases short, with 16 bases between. Looked up from germline, CDR1 is SGHVS and CDR2 is FQNEAQ. The CDR3 protein is CASMGNSGDYEQYF. Written as DNA, the CDR3 is TGTGCCAGCATGGGGAATTCAGGTGACTACGAGCAGTACTTC.

This clone was seen just once. This chain joins TRBV6-6 and TRBJ1-3; no firm D call. This CDR3 comprises 12 residues. Trimming removed 5 bases at V and 7 bases at J, with 9 bases between. Germline V lookup: CDR1 MNHNY, CDR2 SVGAGI (reference sequence). The DNA of the CDR3 is TGTGCCAGCAGTAGGCCACGTAACACCATATATTTT. Amino acids: CASSRPRNTIYF.

J is TRBJ2-1 and V is TRBV5-4; D is possibly TRBD1 or TRBD2 (5 bases each). Germline loops: CDR1 SGHNT, CDR2 YYREEE (reference sequence). V lost 3 bases and J 0 bases, leaving 10 bases between the germline ends. CDR3 length: 15 residues. In DNA, the CDR3 is TGTGCCAGCAGCTCCCGGGACGGCTCCTACAATGAGCAGTTCTTC. Encoded protein: CASSSRDGSYNEQFF.

This chain links TRBV4-1 with TRBJ2-4; 7 bases map to TRBD2. CDR1 is MGHRA, CDR2 YSYEKL, per germline. The CDR3 spans 14 residues. The ends lost 0 bases at V and 7 bases at J; junction bases unmatched: 3. The CDR3 protein is CASSQERGTNIQYF. The CDR3 coding sequence is TGCGCCAGCAGCCAAGAGCGGGGGACCAACATTCAGTACTTC.

The genes are TRBV5-1 and TRBJ2-3; TRBD1 is a possible D gene (6 bases). The CDR3 length is 13 residues. Germline CDR1 and CDR2: SGHRS and YFSETQ. Trimming cost V 1 base and J 5 bases, with 8 bases left between them. DNA for the CDR3: TGCGCCAGCAGCTTGACAGGGCAAGATACGCAGTATTTT. Translation gives CASSLTGQDTQYF.